The present entry profiles one T cell receptor beta chain with its context. Antigen unknown. Researchers ran the PCR with 60 Vbeta and 13 Jbeta primers. Using immunoSEQ multiplex PCR, the repertoire was profiled, and TCRdb retains in-frame clones only, with some absent. Of approximately 170,000 clones in the sample, over 80% are singletons; the top ten hold around 4.1%. CDR1 is DFQATT and CDR2 is SNEGSKA in the germline V gene (reference sequence). This CDR3 comprises 9 residues. The data were obtained in a study of cytomegalovirus exposure and HLA in healthy donors. General study points: For most subjects, TCR beta sequences were reported to predict HLA-A and HLA-B alleles with accuracy. V segments that were indistinguishable, TRBV6-2 and TRBV6-3 among them, were omitted from analysis.

This clonotype was sampled from a man in his fifties or sixties in good health and CMV-seropositive. What was sequenced was PBMCs. The rearrangement joins TRBV20-1 to TRBJ1-1, with D unclear. The CDR3 sequence is CRGHTEAFF. The CDR3 DNA reads as TGCAGGGGCCACACTGAAGCTTTCTTT.